This passage covers 21 T cell receptor beta chains from one sample sequenced in a study of technical replicates of blood from a few donors. Here immunoSEQ multiplex PCR was the method, and the copy in TCRdb shows in-frame clones only, minus some. The table records more than 65,000 clones, 90% to 95% of them present only once. The source material was T cells isolated from PBMCs. These receptors came from a human donor in good health.

The chain employs TRBV7-8 and TRBJ1-5; D remains ambiguous. From germline, CDR1 is SGHVS and CDR2 FQNEAQ. The CDR3 is made up of 17 amino acids. Trimming removed 0 bases from V and 0 bases from J, with 12 bases in between. The CDR3 nucleotides are TGTGCCAGCAGCTTAGCGAGGGCACCATATAGCAATCAGCCCCAGCATTTT. Translated: CASSLARAPYSNQPQHF.

In its sample, this clone was seen once. The chain employs TRBV27 and TRBJ2-7, with a tentative D call TRBD2 (6 bases). The germline gives CDR1 MNHEY, CDR2 SMNVEV (reference sequence). V was shortened by 5 bases and J by 0 bases, with 17 bases between the two germline ends. There are 16 residues in the CDR3. In DNA, the CDR3 is TGTGCCAGCAGTCCCGATGCGAGGCGGGACTCCTACGAGCAGTACTTC. This sequence encodes CASSPDARRDSYEQYF.

This clone has only a few counts. V gene TRBV28 combines with J gene TRBJ1-2; TRBD1 aligns across 7 bases. The germline gives CDR1 MDHEN, CDR2 SYDVKM. The junction had 6 bases not matched to a gene; V was cut back by 4 bases and J by 4 bases. CDR3 size: 14 residues. The CDR3 here is CASSSSTGVYGYTF. The CDR3 bases are TGTGCCAGCAGTTCCTCTACAGGGGTCTATGGCTACACCTTC.

The chain has TRBV6-5 and TRBJ1-2; D ambiguous. Trimming pared 0 bases from V and 8 bases from J, leaving 13 bases between. Germline V CDR1 and CDR2: MNHEY, SVGAGI. The CDR3 runs 14 residues. This CDR3 is CASSYSPGSDGYTF. CDR3 in DNA: TGTGCCAGCAGTTACTCGCCCGGGTCTGACGGCTACACCTTC.

The rearrangement uses TRBV30 and TRBJ2-6; 7 nucleotides align to TRBD1. CDR1 and CDR2 from the germline V gene are GTSNPN and SVGIG (reference sequence). V gave up 1 base and J gave up 0 bases; unmatched junction bases: 6. This CDR3 spans 17 amino acids. CDR3 DNA sequence: TGTGCCTGGAGTGCCGGACAGGTGTTCTCTGGGGCCAACGTCCTGACTTTC. This sequence encodes CAWSAGQVFSGANVLTF.

The chain couples TRBV5-1 to TRBJ1-1; TRBD1 aligns across 9 bases. There are 14 residues in the CDR3. Germline CDR1 and CDR2: SGHRS and YFSETQ. Trimming removed 3 bases from V and 9 bases from J; junction bases left unmatched: 9. CDR3 DNA sequence: TGCGCCAGCAGCTCAGTCCCGGGACAGGGTCAAGCTTTCTTT. Its protein product is CASSSVPGQGQAFF. Supplemented by reference TRBV5-1 and TRBJ1-1, the full variable domain reads KAGVTQTPRYLIKTRGQQVTLSCSPISGHRSVSWYQQTPGQGLQFLFEYFSETQRNKGNFPGRFSGRQFSNSRSEMNVSTLELGDSALYLCASSSVPGQGQAFFGQGTRLTVV.

The genes are TRBV6-1 and TRBJ2-5, with D unresolved. Germline loops: CDR1 MNHNS, CDR2 SASEGT. With 2 bases removed from V and 7 bases from J, the gap between germline ends came to 14 bases. This CDR3 region has 14 residues. CDR3 region: CASSEHTPAGTQYF. In DNA form, the CDR3 reads TGTGCCAGCAGTGAACACACACCCGCTGGGACCCAGTACTTC.

The chain's CDR3 is CSVVLAGSPEQYF. The CDR3 DNA reads TGCAGCGTTGTTCTAGCGGGGAGCCCCGAGCAGTACTTC. This chain uses TRBV29-1 with TRBJ2-7; TRBD2 matches at 9 bases. Unmatched junction bases numbered 7, after V lost 4 bases and J lost 6 bases. This CDR3 contains 13 residues. The germline gives CDR1 SQVTM, CDR2 ANQGSEA.

The chain uses TRBV2 and TRBJ1-2; D is possibly TRBD1 (6 bases). The CDR3 sequence is 15 residues long. Germline CDR1 is SNHLY and CDR2 is FYNNEI. The V and J ends lost 4 bases and 0 bases respectively, with 12 bases between them. CDR3 bases: TGTGCCAGCAGTGTGGAGACAGGAGCTAACTATGGCTACACCTTC. Its protein product is CASSVETGANYGYTF.

The V call is TRBV28, the J call TRBJ1-2; D gene ambiguous. V dropped 3 bases and J dropped 8 bases, with 13 bases sitting between them. This CDR3 comprises 13 residues. Germline CDR1 and CDR2: MDHEN and SYDVKM. The CDR3 coding sequence is TGTGCCAGCAGTTTCGGATGGCAGGCGGGCTACACCTTC. It translates to CASSFGWQAGYTF.

The chain carries TRBV6-5 and TRBJ1-5; D call uncertain. Trimming shortened V by 5 bases and J by 0 bases, and 11 bases separated the two germline ends. Germline lookup yields CDR1 MNHEY and CDR2 SVGAGI. The CDR3 loop spans 15 amino acids. CDR3 sequence reads: CASSGDFYSNQPQHF. As DNA, the CDR3 is TGTGCCAGCAGTGGCGACTTTTATAGCAATCAGCCCCAGCATTTT.

The rearrangement uses TRBV27 and TRBJ1-2; no firm D call. CDR1 is MNHEY, CDR2 SMNVEV, per germline (reference sequence). The CDR3 is 13 residues long. Trimming removed 5 bases at V and 4 bases at J, with 11 bases between. CDR3 amino acids: CASSPSGSYGYTF. In nucleotides, the CDR3 is TGTGCCAGCAGTCCGAGCGGGTCCTATGGCTACACCTTC.

DNA of the CDR3: TGCGCCAGCAGCCTACAGGTCCCCTCCTACGAGCAGTACTTC. Translating it yields CASSLQVPSYEQYF. V and J are TRBV5-1 and TRBJ2-7, with TRBD1 as a possible D gene (5 bases). This CDR3 contains 14 residues. Per germline, CDR1 SGHRS and CDR2 YFSETQ. V was shortened by 4 bases and J by 0 bases, with 11 bases between the two germline ends.

The V call is TRBV28, the J call TRBJ1-2; no firm D call. Germline V lookup: CDR1 MDHEN, CDR2 SYDVKM. The CDR3 covers 12 residues. V lost 7 bases to trimming and J lost 4 bases, with 10 bases between them. CDR3 sequence (DNA): TGTGCCAGCACCCCCTTCGGCTATGGCTACACCTTC. It yields the protein CASTPFGYGYTF.

The chain recombines TRBV4-1 with TRBJ2-7, with D perhaps matching TRBD1 (5 bases). The CDR3 length is 13 residues. Germline CDR1 and CDR2: MGHRA and YSYEKL. V was pared by 3 bases and J by 6 bases, with 12 bases between. This CDR3 reads CASSHPGSSEQYF. Written as DNA, the CDR3 is TGCGCCAGCAGCCATCCAGGGTCGTCCGAGCAGTACTTC.

The rearrangement links TRBV19 to TRBJ1-5, with TRBD1 as a possible D gene (5 bases). V was trimmed by 4 bases and J by 8 bases, leaving 18 bases between them. CDR3 length equals 15 residues. Germline V gene data show CDR1 as LNHDA and CDR2 as SQIVND (reference sequence). The CDR3 bases are TGTGCCAGTAGTACCGGGACTGTCAAAGGCGAGCCCCAGCATTTT. It codes for CASSTGTVKGEPQHF.

This clone appeared a single time. The rearrangement links TRBV6-4 to TRBJ2-3; D call uncertain. CDR1 and CDR2 (germline): MRHNA, SNTAGT. V gave up 10 bases and J gave up 4 bases, with 12 bases separating them. The CDR3 consists of 12 residues. CDR3 loop: CANPWSADTQYF. The CDR3 nucleotides are TGTGCCAACCCATGGAGCGCAGATACGCAGTATTTT.

The chain is built from TRBV27 and TRBJ2-3, with TRBD2 identical over 12 bases. The CDR3 totals 18 residues. The germline CDR1 and CDR2 sequences are MNHEY and SMNVEV (reference sequence). Losses at the gene ends were 4 bases for V and 2 bases for J; bases not matched to a gene: 10. The CDR3 nucleotides are TGTGCCAGCAGTTCCCCTAGCGGGGGGGTCTCCTACACAGATACGCAGTATTTT. Amino acids: CASSSPSGGVSYTDTQYF.

V and J are TRBV7-3 and TRBJ2-2; TRBD2 agrees at 12 bases. There are 16 residues in the CDR3. The junction had 2 bases not matched to a gene; V was cut back by 5 bases and J by 1 base. Germline values: CDR1 SGHTA, CDR2 FQGTGA. DNA of the CDR3: TGTGCCAGCAGCCCACTAGCGGGAGGGAACACCGGGGAGCTGTTTTTT. As protein: CASSPLAGGNTGELFF.

The V gene is TRBV9, the J gene TRBJ1-1, with TRBD1 matching over 8 bases. Germline-derived CDR1 and CDR2 are SGDLS and YYNGEE. This CDR3 is built from 13 residues. The J segment lost 4 bases and the V segment lost 3 bases, leaving 2 bases of the junction unmatched. The CDR3 DNA is TGTGCCAGCAGCGCAACAGGGGGCACTGAAGCTTTCTTT. Translation: CASSATGGTEAFF.

The V call is TRBV12-5, the J call TRBJ1-1; TRBD1 aligns across 7 bases. The CDR3 consists of 19 residues. Germline V gives CDR1 LGHNT, CDR2 FRNRAP. The trim removed 0 bases at V and 4 bases at J, leaving 17 bases unmatched. CDR3 sequence reads: CASGLVPGTGAQGGTEAFF. DNA of the CDR3: TGTGCTAGTGGTTTGGTCCCTGGAACAGGGGCGCAGGGGGGCACTGAAGCTTTCTTT. Together with reference TRBV12-5 and TRBJ1-1, the CDR3 gives the full variable domain: DARVTQTPRHKVTEMGQEVTMRCQPILGHNTVFWYRQTMMQGLELLAYFRNRAPLDDSGMPKDRFSAEMPDATLATLKIQPSEPRDSAVYFCASGLVPGTGAQGGTEAFFGQGTRLTVV.